The text below deals with one T cell receptor (beta chain). Methods used by the authors: From reference gene primer amplification, estimates of nucleated cell counts were derived. The table came from immunoSEQ multiplex PCR; TCRdb's copy has only in-frame clones and leaves some out. V, J and clone size reflect that table, while D and trimming were determined from the DNA. The sample lists around 150,000 clones; around 84% were seen once. Germline V gene data show CDR1 as SGHDN and CDR2 as FVKESK. The length of the CDR3 is 14 residues. Trimming stripped 4 bases from V and 12 bases from J, with 21 bases between. The entry originates in a study of blood T cell repertoires in COVID-19. Background on the study: The United States, Italy and Spain provided the acute and convalescent COVID-19 samples. Sources were T cells, B-cell-depleted T cells, or PBMCs; the material itself was cDNA or gDNA.

This sequence originates from a human donor with acute or convalescent COVID-19. The donor label of this sample is uncertain. This chain links TRBV14 with TRBJ1-2; possible D gene TRBD1, 6 bases. Sequences were obtained from peripheral blood. Written as DNA, the CDR3 is TGTGCCAGCAGCCTGAACGGACAGCGGACTTCTAACACCTTC. Translation gives CASSLNGQRTSNTF.